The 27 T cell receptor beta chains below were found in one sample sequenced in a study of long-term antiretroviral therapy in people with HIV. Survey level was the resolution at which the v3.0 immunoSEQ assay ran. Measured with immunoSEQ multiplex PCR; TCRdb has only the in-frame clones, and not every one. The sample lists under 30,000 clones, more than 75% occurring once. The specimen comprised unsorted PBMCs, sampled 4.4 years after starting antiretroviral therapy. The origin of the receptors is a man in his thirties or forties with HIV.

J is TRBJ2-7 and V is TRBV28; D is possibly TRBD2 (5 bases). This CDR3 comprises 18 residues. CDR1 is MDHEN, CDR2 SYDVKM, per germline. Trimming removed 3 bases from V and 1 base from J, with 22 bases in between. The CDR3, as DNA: TGTGCCAGCAGTTTGGGCATCTGGAGAAGAGAGGGATCCTACGAGCAGTACTTC. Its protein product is CASSLGIWRREGSYEQYF.

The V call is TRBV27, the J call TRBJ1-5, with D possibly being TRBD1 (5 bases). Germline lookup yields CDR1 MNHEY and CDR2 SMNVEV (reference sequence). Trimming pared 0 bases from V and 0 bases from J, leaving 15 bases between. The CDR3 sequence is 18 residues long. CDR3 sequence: CASSLSKPTDYSNQPQHF. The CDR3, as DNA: TGTGCCAGCAGTTTATCGAAACCGACAGACTATAGCAATCAGCCCCAGCATTTT.

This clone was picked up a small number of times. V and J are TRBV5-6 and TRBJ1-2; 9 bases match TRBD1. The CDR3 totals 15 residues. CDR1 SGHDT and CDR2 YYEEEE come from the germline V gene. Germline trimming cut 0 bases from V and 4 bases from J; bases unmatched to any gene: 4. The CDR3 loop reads CASSLGDRAFYGYTF. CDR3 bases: TGTGCCAGCAGCTTGGGGGACAGGGCCTTCTATGGCTACACCTTC.

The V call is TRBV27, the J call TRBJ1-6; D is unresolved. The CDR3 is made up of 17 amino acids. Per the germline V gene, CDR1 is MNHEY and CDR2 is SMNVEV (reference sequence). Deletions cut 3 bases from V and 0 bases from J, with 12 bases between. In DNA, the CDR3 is TGTGCCAGCAGTTTTGACCGCGCAAGCTCCTATAATTCACCCCTCCACTTT. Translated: CASSFDRASSYNSPLHF.

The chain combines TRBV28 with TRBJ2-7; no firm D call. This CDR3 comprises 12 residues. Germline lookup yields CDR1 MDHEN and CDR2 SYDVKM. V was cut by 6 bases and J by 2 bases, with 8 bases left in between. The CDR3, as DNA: TGTGCCAGCAGGGGCACTACCTACGAGCAGTACTTC. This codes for CASRGTTYEQYF.

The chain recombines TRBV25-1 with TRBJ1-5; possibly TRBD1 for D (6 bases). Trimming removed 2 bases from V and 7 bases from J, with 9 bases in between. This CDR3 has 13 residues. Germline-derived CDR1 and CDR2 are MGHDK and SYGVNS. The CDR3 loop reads CASSEPGAQPQHF. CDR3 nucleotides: TGTGCCAGCAGTGAACCAGGGGCCCAGCCCCAGCATTTT.

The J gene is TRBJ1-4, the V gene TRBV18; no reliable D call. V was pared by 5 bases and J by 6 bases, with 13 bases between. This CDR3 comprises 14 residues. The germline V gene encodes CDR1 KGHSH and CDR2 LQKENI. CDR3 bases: TGTGCCAGCTCAGGAGGGCCGAGGGATGAAAAACTGTTTTTT. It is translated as CASSGGPRDEKLFF.

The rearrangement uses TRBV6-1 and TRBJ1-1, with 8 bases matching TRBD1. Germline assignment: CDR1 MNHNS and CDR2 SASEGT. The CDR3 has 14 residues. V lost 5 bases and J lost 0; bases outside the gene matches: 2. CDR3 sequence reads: CASSSDRVNTEAFF. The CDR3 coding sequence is TGTGCCAGCAGTTCGGACAGGGTGAACACTGAAGCTTTCTTT.

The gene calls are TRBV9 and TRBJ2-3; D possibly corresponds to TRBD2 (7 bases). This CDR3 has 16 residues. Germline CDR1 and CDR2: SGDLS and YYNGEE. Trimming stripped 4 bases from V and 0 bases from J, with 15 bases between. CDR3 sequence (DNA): TGTGCCAGCAGCACCATCGCGGGGGCTAGCACAGATACGCAGTATTTT. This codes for CASSTIAGASTDTQYF.

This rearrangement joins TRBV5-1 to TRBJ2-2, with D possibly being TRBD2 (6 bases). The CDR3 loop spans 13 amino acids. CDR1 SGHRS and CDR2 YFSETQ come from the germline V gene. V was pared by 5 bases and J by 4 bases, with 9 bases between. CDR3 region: CASRGTFTGELFF. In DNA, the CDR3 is TGCGCCAGCAGGGGGACTTTCACCGGGGAGCTGTTTTTT.

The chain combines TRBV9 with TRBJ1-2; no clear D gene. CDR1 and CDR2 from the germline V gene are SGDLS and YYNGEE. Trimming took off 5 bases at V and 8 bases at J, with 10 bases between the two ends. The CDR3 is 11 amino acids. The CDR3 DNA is TGTGCCAGCAGGAGCCCCGGGGGCTACACCTTC. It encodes CASRSPGGYTF. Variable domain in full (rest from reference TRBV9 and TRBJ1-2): DSGVTQTPKHLITATGQRVTLRCSPRSGDLSVYWYQQSLDQGLQFLIQYYNGEERAKGNILERFSAQQFPDLHSELNLSSLELGDSALYFCASRSPGGYTFGSGTRLTVV.

The CDR3 sequence is CASDIGWEGPNEQFF. The CDR3 DNA reads as TGTGCCAGCGACATCGGGTGGGAGGGCCCCAATGAGCAGTTCTTC. The J gene is TRBJ2-1, the V gene TRBV5-8; 7 bases agree with TRBD2. There are 15 residues in the CDR3. J was trimmed by 6 bases and V by 7 bases; bases with no gene match: 13. The V gene's germline CDR1 is SGHTS and CDR2 YDEGEE.

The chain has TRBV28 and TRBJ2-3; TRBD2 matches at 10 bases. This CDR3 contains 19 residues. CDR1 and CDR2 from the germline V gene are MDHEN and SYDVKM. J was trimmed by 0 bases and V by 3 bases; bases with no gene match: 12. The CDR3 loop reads CASSLASGSHLSSTDTQYF. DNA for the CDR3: TGTGCCAGCAGTTTGGCTAGCGGGAGTCACCTTTCTAGCACAGATACGCAGTATTTT.

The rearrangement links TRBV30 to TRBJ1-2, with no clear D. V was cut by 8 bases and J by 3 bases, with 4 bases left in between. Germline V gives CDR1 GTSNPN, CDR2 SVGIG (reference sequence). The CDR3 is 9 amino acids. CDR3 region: CAGYYGYTF. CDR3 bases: TGTGCCGGCTACTATGGCTACACCTTC.

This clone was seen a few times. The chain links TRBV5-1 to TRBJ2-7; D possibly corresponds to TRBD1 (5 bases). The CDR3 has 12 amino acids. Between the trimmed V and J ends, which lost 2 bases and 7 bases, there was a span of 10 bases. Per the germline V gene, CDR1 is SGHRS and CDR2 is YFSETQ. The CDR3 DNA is TGCGCCAGCAGCTTAATGAAGGGGGAGCAGTACTTC. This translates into CASSLMKGEQYF.

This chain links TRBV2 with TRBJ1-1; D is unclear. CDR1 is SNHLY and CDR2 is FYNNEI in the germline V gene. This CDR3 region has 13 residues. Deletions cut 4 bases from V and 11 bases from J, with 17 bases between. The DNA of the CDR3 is TGTGCCAGCAGTGTTGACTTCTCAGATTTGGCTTTCTTT. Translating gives CASSVDFSDLAFF. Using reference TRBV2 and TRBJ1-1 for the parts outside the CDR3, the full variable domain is EPEVTQTPSHQVTQMGQEVILRCVPISNHLYFYWYRQILGQKVEFLVSFYNNEISEKSEIFDDQFSVERPDGSNFTLKIRSTKLEDSAMYFCASSVDFSDLAFFGQGTRLTVV.

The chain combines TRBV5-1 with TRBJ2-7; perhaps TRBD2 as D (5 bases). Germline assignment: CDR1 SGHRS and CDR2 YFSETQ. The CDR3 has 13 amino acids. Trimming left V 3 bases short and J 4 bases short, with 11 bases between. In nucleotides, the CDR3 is TGCGCCAGCAGCTCGGGTGGCGGGTACGAGCAGTACTTC. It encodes CASSSGGGYEQYF.

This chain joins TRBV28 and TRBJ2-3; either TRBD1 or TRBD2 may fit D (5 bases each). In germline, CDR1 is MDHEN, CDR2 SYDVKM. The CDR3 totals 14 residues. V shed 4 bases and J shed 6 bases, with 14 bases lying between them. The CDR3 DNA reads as TGTGCCAGCAGTTCCAGGACGGGACCGGATACGCAGTATTTT. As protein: CASSSRTGPDTQYF. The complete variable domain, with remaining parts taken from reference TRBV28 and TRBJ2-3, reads DVKVTQSSRYLVKRTGEKVFLECVQDMDHENMFWYRQDPGLGLRLIYFSYDVKMKEKGDIPEGYSVSREKKERFSLILESASTNQTSMYLCASSSRTGPDTQYFGPGTRLTVL.

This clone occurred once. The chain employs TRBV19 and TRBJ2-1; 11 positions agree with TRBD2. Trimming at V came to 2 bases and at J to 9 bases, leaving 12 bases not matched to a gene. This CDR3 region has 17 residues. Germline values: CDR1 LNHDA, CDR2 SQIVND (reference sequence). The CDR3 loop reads CASSIFEGGLAGGEQFF. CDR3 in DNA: TGTGCCAGTAGTATATTTGAGGGAGGGCTAGCGGGAGGTGAGCAGTTCTTC.

This chain's CDR3 is CASAPDSSYEQYF. As DNA, the CDR3 is TGTGCCAGCGCTCCGGACAGCTCCTACGAGCAGTACTTC. The chain links TRBV27 to TRBJ2-7; D may be TRBD1 (6 bases). This CDR3 comprises 13 residues. Germline CDR1 and CDR2: MNHEY and SMNVEV (reference sequence). Trimming took 8 bases from V and 0 from J, leaving 11 bases between them.

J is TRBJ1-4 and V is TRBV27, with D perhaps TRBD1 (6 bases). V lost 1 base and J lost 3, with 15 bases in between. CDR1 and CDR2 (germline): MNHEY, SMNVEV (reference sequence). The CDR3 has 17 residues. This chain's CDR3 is CASSLWGALLSNEKLFF. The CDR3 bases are TGTGCCAGCAGTTTATGGGGGGCGCTTTTATCTAATGAAAAACTGTTTTTT.

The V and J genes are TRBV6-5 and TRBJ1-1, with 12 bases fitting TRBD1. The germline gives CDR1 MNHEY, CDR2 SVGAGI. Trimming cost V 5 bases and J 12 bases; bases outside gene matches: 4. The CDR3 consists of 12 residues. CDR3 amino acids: CASSRDRGRTFF. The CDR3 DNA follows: TGTGCCAGCAGTCGGGACAGGGGGCGGACTTTCTTT.

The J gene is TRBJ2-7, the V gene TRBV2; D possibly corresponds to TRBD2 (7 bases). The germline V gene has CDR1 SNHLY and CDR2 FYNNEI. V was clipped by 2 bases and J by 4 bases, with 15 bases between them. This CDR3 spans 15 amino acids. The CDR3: CASSERRGARYEQYF. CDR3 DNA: TGTGCCAGCAGTGAACGTCGGGGGGCTCGATACGAGCAGTACTTC.

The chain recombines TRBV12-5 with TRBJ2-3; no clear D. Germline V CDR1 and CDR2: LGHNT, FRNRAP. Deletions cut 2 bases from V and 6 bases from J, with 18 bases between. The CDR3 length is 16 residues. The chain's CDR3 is CASGLPPLGREDTQYF. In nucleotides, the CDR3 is TGTGCTAGTGGTTTGCCCCCACTCGGTCGTGAGGATACGCAGTATTTT.

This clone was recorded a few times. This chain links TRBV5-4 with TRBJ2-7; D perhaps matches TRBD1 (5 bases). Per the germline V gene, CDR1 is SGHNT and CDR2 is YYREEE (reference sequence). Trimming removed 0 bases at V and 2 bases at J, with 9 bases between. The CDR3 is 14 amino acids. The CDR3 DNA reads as TGTGCCAGCAGCTTGGGGACACTTACCTACGAGCAGTACTTC. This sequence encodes CASSLGTLTYEQYF.

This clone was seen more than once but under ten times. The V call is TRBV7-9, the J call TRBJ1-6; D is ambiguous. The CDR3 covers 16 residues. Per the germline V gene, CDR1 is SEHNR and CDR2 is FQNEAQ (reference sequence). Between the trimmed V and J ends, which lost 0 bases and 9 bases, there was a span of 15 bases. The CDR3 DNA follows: TGTGCCAGCAGCTTAGCGAAAGGGCGCGAGGGTTCACCCCTCCACTTT. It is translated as CASSLAKGREGSPLHF.

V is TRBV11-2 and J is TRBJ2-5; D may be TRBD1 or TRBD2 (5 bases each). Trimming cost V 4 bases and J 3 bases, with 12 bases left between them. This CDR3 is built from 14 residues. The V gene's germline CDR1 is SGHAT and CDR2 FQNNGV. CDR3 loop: CASSSGRREETQYF. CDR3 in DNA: TGTGCCAGCAGCTCGGGACGGAGAGAAGAGACCCAGTACTTC. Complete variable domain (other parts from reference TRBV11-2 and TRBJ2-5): EAGVAQSPRYKIIEKRQSVAFWCNPISGHATLYWYQQILGQGPKLLIQFQNNGVVDDSQLPKDRFSAERLKGVDSTLKIQPAKLEDSAVYLCASSSGRREETQYFGPGTRLLVL.